This T cell receptor beta chain is drawn from a study of T-cell memory formation after mild COVID-19. Study-level information: Among the donors, TCR clusters were largely specific to each donor.

The CDR3 consists of 15 residues. V was trimmed by 1 base and J by 0 bases, leaving 8 bases between them. Germline-derived CDR1 and CDR2 are SGHRS and YFSETQ. This clonotype turned up a few times. As yet, its antigen is unknown. Study conclusions and caveats: Detection of some responders pre-infection suggested pre-existing cross-reactive memory T cells participated.

One entry per CDR3 protein results from TCRdb running MiXCR on the 5' RACE reads. In the table there are roughly 320,000 distinct CDR3 sequences, 25% to 30% of which are singletons. Sequenced input: PBMCs or a T cell subset sorted from them (not recorded which). The genes are TRBV5-1 and TRBJ2-1; D is unclear. This receptor was identified in an adult woman who had mild COVID-19 (a few samples of this study predate the infection). Cell type and time point are not known. DNA for the CDR3: TGCGCCAGCAGCTTGACGGAAAGCTCCTACAATGAGCAGTTCTTC. This translates into CASSLTESSYNEQFF.